The next 15 T cell receptor beta chains were all read from a single sample in a study of blood T cell repertoires in COVID-19. This table comes from immunoSEQ multiplex PCR, and its TCRdb copy is limited to in-frame clones, with some not included. The sample has 230,000 or so clones; roughly 81% are singletons. Input material: peripheral blood. Every receptor here comes from a woman of 80 years or more with COVID-19, enrolled during active disease.

This clone was recorded a few times. This rearrangement joins TRBV28 to TRBJ1-2; D is perhaps TRBD1 (5 bases). The CDR3 is made up of 15 amino acids. V dropped 5 bases and J dropped 1 base, with 14 bases sitting between them. The germline gives CDR1 MDHEN, CDR2 SYDVKM. CDR3 residues: CASSMGGRGNYGYTF. CDR3 in DNA: TGTGCCAGCAGTATGGGAGGGAGGGGTAACTATGGCTACACCTTC.

The chain combines TRBV28 with TRBJ2-7, with TRBD2 matching over 8 bases. The length of the CDR3 is 13 residues. V shed 6 bases and J 2 bases; nucleotides not matched to a gene: 3. Germline loops: CDR1 MDHEN, CDR2 SYDVKM. The chain's CDR3 is CASSKGLAYEQYF. DNA of the CDR3: TGTGCCAGCAGCAAGGGACTAGCCTACGAGCAGTACTTC. Combining the CDR3 with reference TRBV28 and TRBJ2-7 gives the whole variable domain DVKVTQSSRYLVKRTGEKVFLECVQDMDHENMFWYRQDPGLGLRLIYFSYDVKMKEKGDIPEGYSVSREKKERFSLILESASTNQTSMYLCASSKGLAYEQYFGPGTRLTVT.

The V and J genes are TRBV5-1 and TRBJ2-1; 7 nucleotides match TRBD2. The V gene's germline CDR1 is SGHRS and CDR2 YFSETQ. The CDR3 runs 14 residues. After removal of 7 bases from V and 1 base from J, the junction contained 5 bases not matched to a gene. CDR3 nucleotide sequence: TGCGCCAGCGGCGGCGGGAGTTCCTACAATGAGCAGTTCTTC. Residues: CASGGGSSYNEQFF.

This clone showed up just once. The chain couples TRBV6-6 to TRBJ2-1; 8 bases agree with TRBD2. V dropped 6 bases and J dropped 4; count of bases not matched to a gene: 11. This CDR3 is 16 amino acids long. Germline V gene data show CDR1 as MNHNY and CDR2 as SVGAGI (reference sequence). The CDR3 DNA sequence: TGTGCCAGCAGCTTTCGAGCGGGAGTGGGATACAATGAGCAGTTCTTC. It encodes CASSFRAGVGYNEQFF.

This clone was detected a few times. The chain joins TRBV15 to TRBJ2-1; 9 bases are shared with TRBD2. Trimming removed 6 bases from V and 5 bases from J; junction bases left unmatched: 8. Germline V gene lookup returns CDR1 LNHNV and CDR2 YYDKDF (reference sequence). The CDR3 extends over 15 amino acids. CDR3 nucleotides: TGTGCCACCAGAAAGCGGGGGGAAGGTAACAATGAGCAGTTCTTC. It is translated as CATRKRGEGNNEQFF.

J is TRBJ1-5 and V is TRBV4-3; weak D call: TRBD1 (5 bases). The V gene lost 3 bases and the J gene lost 7 bases, with 10 bases spanning the gap. CDR1 and CDR2 from the germline V gene are LGHNA and YSLEER. This CDR3 spans 13 amino acids. The CDR3 nucleotides read TGCGCCAGCAGCCAGGGGCCCACACAGCCCCAGCATTTT. Translated, it gives CASSQGPTQPQHF.

The V and J genes are TRBV6-2 or TRBV6-3 and TRBJ1-1, with 7 bases fitting TRBD1. CDR1 and CDR2 from the germline V gene are MNHEY and SVGEGT. The CDR3 covers 13 residues. After removal of 4 bases from V and 7 bases from J, the junction contained 6 bases not matched to a gene. CDR3 DNA: TGTGCCAGCAGTTCCCGACAGGGCGTTGAAGCTTTCTTT. Translating it yields CASSSRQGVEAFF.

This clone came up a few times. The chain couples TRBV7-6 to TRBJ1-3; 8 bases match TRBD1. V was pared by 3 bases and J by 0 bases, with 1 base of the junction left unmatched. This CDR3 is 15 amino acids long. Germline CDR1 is SGHVS and CDR2 is FNYEAQ. The CDR3 DNA sequence: TGTGCCAGCAGCTTCGGACAGGGCTCTGGAAACACCATATATTTT. Amino acid sequence: CASSFGQGSGNTIYF.

The chain uses TRBV6-2 or TRBV6-3 and TRBJ1-1, with D uncertain. Looked up from germline, CDR1 is MNHEY and CDR2 is SVGEGT. The CDR3 contains 14 residues. With 2 bases removed from V and 2 bases from J, the gap between germline ends came to 9 bases. The CDR3 region has the DNA TGTGCCAGCAGTTACGGGAGGATAAACACTGAAGCTTTCTTT. Amino acids: CASSYGRINTEAFF.

This clone has only a few counts. The V gene is TRBV5-1, the J gene TRBJ1-2; D is unresolved. The CDR3 runs to 15 residues. Germline V lookup: CDR1 SGHRS, CDR2 YFSETQ. Deletions cut 4 bases from V and 2 bases from J, with 15 bases between. As DNA, the CDR3 is TGCGCCAGCAGCCCGGAGGCGGGGTTCAACTATGGCTACACCTTC. It yields the protein CASSPEAGFNYGYTF.

The rearrangement uses TRBV5-1 and TRBJ2-5; D is possibly TRBD1 (6 bases). CDR3 length equals 14 residues. Germline values: CDR1 SGHRS, CDR2 YFSETQ. V dropped 7 bases and J dropped 2 bases, with 15 bases sitting between them. CDR3 DNA sequence: TGCGCCAGCGAAAGAGGGGGTGAGCAAGAGACCCAGTACTTC. It codes for CASERGGEQETQYF. The full variable domain, rest sourced from reference TRBV5-1 and TRBJ2-5, is KAGVTQTPRYLIKTRGQQVTLSCSPISGHRSVSWYQQTPGQGLQFLFEYFSETQRNKGNFPGRFSGRQFSNSRSEMNVSTLELGDSALYLCASERGGEQETQYFGPGTRLLVL.

The chain employs TRBV6-5 and TRBJ1-2; no reliable D call. This CDR3 contains 15 residues. The germline V and J ends were trimmed by 6 bases and 8 bases, with 22 bases remaining between them. CDR1 is MNHEY and CDR2 is SVGAGI in the germline V gene. CDR3: CASRATVLRARGYTF. The CDR3 nucleotides are TGTGCCAGCAGAGCCACCGTGTTGAGGGCGCGGGGCTACACCTTC.

The genes are TRBV9 and TRBJ2-6, with 11 bases identical to TRBD1. Unmatched junction bases numbered 6, after V lost 4 bases and J lost 0 bases. From germline, CDR1 is SGDLS and CDR2 YYNGEE. There are 18 residues in the CDR3. The CDR3 DNA is TGTGCCAGCAGCCCGGACAGGGGGCGGCTCTCTGGGGCCAACGTCCTGACTTTC. Residues: CASSPDRGRLSGANVLTF.

The chain couples TRBV4-2 to TRBJ2-5; D is uncertain. Per the germline V gene, CDR1 is LGHNA and CDR2 is YNFKEQ. This CDR3 is 12 amino acids long. The ends were cut back, 2 bases at V and 5 bases at J, with 6 bases in the middle. CDR3 residues: CASSQRAETQYF. In nucleotides, the CDR3 is TGTGCCAGCAGCCAACGTGCGGAGACCCAGTACTTC.

The V and J genes are TRBV2 and TRBJ1-2, with a weak D call TRBD1 (5 bases). There are 13 residues in the CDR3. CDR1 and CDR2 from the germline V gene are SNHLY and FYNNEI. V dropped 6 bases and J dropped 0 bases, with 8 bases sitting between them. This CDR3 is CASRRGTNYGYTF. For the CDR3, the DNA is TGTGCCAGCAGACGGGGGACTAACTATGGCTACACCTTC.